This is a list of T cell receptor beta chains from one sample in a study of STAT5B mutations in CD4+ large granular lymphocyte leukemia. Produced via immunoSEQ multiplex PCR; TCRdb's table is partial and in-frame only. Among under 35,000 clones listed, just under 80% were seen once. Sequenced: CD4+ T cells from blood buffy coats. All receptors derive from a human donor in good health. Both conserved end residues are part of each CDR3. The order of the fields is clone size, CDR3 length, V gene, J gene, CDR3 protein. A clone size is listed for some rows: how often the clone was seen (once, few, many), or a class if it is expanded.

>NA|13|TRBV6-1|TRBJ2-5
CASSVGSQETQYF
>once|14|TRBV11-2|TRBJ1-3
CASSPTGPGNTIYF
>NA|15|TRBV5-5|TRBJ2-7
CASSWDRVLPYEQYF
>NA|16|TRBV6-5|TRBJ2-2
CASSYFGGGHPGELFF
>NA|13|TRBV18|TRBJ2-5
CASSTGEEETQYF
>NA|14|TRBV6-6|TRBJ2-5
CASTIARGQETQYF
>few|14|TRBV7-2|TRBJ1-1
CASSLGAGVTEAFF
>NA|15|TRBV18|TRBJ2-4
CASSPLAGAKNIQYF
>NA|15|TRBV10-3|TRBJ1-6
CAISVTGAENSPLHF
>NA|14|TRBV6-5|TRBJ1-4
CASSGAQGGEKLFF
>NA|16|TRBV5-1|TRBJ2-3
CASSLAGGGPTDTQYF
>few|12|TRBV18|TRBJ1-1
CASSHRDTEAFF
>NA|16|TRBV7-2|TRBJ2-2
CASSLEGALNTGELFF
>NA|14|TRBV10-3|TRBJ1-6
CAISAGNWNSPLHF
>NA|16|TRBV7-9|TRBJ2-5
CASSLEGIEGQETQYF
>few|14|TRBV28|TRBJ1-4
CASRSGTGYEKLFF
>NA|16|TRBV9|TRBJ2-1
CASSARLAGFYNEQFF
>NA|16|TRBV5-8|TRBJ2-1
CASSLAFPAGVNEQFF
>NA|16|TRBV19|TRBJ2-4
CASSIGGDGAKNIQYF
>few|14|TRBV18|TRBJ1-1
CASSTTGENTEAFF
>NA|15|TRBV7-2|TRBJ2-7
CASSSSGGFSYEQYF
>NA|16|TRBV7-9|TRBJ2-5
CASSPRDFPGQETQYF
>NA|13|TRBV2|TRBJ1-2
CACARGRSTGYTF
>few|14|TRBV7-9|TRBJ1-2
CASSLTEASGGYTF
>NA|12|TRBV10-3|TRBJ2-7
CAISESVYEQYF
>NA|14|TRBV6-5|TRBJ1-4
CASSSGQSNEKLFF
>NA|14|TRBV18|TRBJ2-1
CASSPRGQGDEQFF
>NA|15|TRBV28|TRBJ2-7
CASSTPQGGPYEQYF
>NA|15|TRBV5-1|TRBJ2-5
CASSPGQGQGETQYF
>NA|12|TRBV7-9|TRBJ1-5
CASGTDNQPQHF
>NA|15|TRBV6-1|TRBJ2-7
CASSDLGQGFYEQYF
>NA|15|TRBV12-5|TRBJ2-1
CASGSDRGWNNEQFF
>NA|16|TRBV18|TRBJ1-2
CASSPPAGGANYGYTF
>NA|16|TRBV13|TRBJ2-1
CASSLGRGGPYNEQFF
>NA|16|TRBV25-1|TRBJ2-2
CASSVLAGAKAGELFF
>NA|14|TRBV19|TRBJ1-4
CASSIGTVGEKLFF
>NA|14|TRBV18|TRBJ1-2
CASSPTGGDYGYTF
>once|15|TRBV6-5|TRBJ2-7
CASAVSGATRYEQYF
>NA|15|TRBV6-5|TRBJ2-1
CASSRSGSPYNEQFF
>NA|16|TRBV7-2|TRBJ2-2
CASSKAGLTNTGELFF
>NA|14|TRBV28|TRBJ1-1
CASGGGGATTEAFF
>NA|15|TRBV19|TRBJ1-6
CASSPFGQTNSPLHF
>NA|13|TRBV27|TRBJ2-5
CASSFRQVETQYF
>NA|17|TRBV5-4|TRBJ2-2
CASSPRPGLQNTGELFF
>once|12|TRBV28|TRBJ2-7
CATSGVLGEQYF
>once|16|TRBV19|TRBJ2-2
CASSKSGTIPNGELFF
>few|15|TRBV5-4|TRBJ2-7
CASSLAVTSGVEQYF
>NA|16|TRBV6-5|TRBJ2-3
CASSYLVAGARGTQYF
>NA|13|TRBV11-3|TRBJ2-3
CASSLKDPDTQYF
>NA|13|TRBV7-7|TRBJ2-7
CASSPRPAGEQYF
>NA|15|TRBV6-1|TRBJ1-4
CASSELGPPNEKLFF
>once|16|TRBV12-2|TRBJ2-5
CASRLAFMRRQETQYF
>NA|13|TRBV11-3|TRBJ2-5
CASSSGVKETQYF
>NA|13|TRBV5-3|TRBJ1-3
CARSPRPGNTIYF
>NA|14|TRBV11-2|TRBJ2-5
CASSSGWGVETQYF
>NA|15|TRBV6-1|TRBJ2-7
CASRTTSGDSYEQYF
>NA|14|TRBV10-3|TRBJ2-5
CAISEGSGAGTQYF
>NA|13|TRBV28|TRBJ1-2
CASYGQGERGYTF
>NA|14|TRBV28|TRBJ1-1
CASSPPRSGKGAFF